The clone carrying this T cell receptor (beta chain) was counted once. Clones were read by immunoSEQ multiplex PCR, and TCRdb kept only the in-frame ones, dropping some. Among roughly 110,000 clones listed, about four fifths were seen once. The sample is drawn from a study of blood T cell repertoires in COVID-19. Study at large: COVID-19 samples collected from the United States, Italy and Spain covered acute and convalescent phases.

Material: peripheral blood. The origin of this receptor is a man between 65 and 79 years old with acute or convalescent COVID-19.

CDR3 residues: CASSFDRGRIGAEAFF. CDR3 in DNA: TGTGCCAGCAGTTTCGACAGGGGGAGGATCGGGGCTGAAGCTTTCTTT. The chain joins TRBV6-5 to TRBJ1-1, with 9 bases fitting TRBD1. V lost 4 bases and J lost 6; bases outside the gene matches: 12. CDR3 length: 16 residues. Germline V CDR1 and CDR2: MNHEY, SVGAGI.